The source of this T cell receptor beta chain is a study of T-cell reconstitution after alpha-beta-depleted transplantation in children. The library targeted TCRbeta and was prepared with unique molecular identifiers. Via MiXCR, TCRdb re-called the PCR reads, giving one row per CDR3 protein. The sample shows 30,000 or so distinct CDR3 sequences, less than 8.5% of them seen only once. Study findings and constraints: Approximately two months post-transplant, alpha-beta T cells reportedly originated from several hundred expanded graft clones. In some patients, recipient T cells and intrathymic progenitors surviving conditioning explained high day-60 diversity. T-cell numbers and diversity one year post-transplant derived largely from freshly generated T cells.

Germline CDR1 LNHDA, CDR2 SQIVND (reference sequence). The CDR3 length is 13 residues. Trimming took 1 base from V and 2 from J, leaving 5 bases between them. This clonotype occurred many times. The antigen is not known. This receptor was taken from a child under two years old who had a stem cell transplant for acute myeloid leukemia, so the T cells may come from the graft donor. The source was peripheral blood, collected 60 days after TCRalphabeta/CD19-depleted stem cell transplant. J is TRBJ1-2 and V is TRBV19; D is undetermined. CDR3 in DNA: TGTGCCAGTAGTATAGCGAACAACTATGGCTACACCTTC. Translation: CASSIANNYGYTF.